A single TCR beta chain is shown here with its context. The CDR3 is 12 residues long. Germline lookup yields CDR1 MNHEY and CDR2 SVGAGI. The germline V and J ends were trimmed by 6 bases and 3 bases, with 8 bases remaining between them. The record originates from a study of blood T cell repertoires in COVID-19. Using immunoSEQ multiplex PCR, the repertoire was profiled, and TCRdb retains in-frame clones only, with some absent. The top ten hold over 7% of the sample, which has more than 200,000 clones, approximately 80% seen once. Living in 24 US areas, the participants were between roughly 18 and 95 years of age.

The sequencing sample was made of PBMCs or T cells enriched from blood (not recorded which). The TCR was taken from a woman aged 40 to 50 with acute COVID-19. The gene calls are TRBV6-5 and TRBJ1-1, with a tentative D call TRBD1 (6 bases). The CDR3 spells CASSDRYTEAFF. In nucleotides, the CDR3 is TGTGCCAGCAGCGACAGGTACACTGAAGCTTTCTTT.